This TCR beta chain is drawn from a study of monozygotic twins with inflammatory bowel disease. Study-wide findings and caveats: The data did not back a single strong IBD-associated clonotype or signal. Distinguishing T cell subtypes was not possible.

Via template switching, UMIs carrying a 6-nucleotide sample barcode were introduced. For each CDR3 protein, TCRdb gives one entry from its re-call of the 5' RACE reads, without DNA. This listing includes roughly 100,000 distinct CDR3 sequences. Germline CDR1 MDHEN, CDR2 SYDVKM. The CDR3 totals 12 residues. A word on this clonotype: Its specificity is not known.

Source material: blood. The source of this sequence is a human donor with ulcerative colitis or Crohn's disease, or a healthy co-twin of an affected twin (not recorded which). This sequence joins TRBV28 and TRBJ1-1. CDR3 sequence: CASRPSSAEAFF.